The T cell receptor (beta chain) under discussion was sequenced for a study of cytomegalovirus exposure and HLA in healthy donors. Germline V gene sequence: CDR1 GTSNPN, CDR2 SVGIG (reference sequence). V dropped 0 bases and J dropped 9; count of bases not matched to a gene: 12. The CDR3 has 15 residues. The protocol was immunoSEQ multiplex PCR, while the TCRdb copy is restricted to in-frame clones and leaves out a portion. The data show about 200,000 clones, less than 90% seen once. The chain employs TRBV30 and TRBJ2-7; 9 nucleotides match TRBD1. The specimen was PBMCs. The TCR originated in a woman aged 18-35 years in good health and CMV-seronegative. CDR3 amino acids: CAWSVFPGQGSGQYF. The CDR3 DNA reads as TGTGCCTGGAGTGTATTTCCTGGACAGGGGTCGGGGCAGTACTTC.